This T cell receptor (beta chain) was sequenced during a study of T cells after yellow fever vaccination. TCRdb reprocessed the 5' RACE reads via MiXCR and lists one record per CDR3 protein. The sample carries around 500,000 distinct CDR3 sequences, roughly 22% recorded once. Trimming pared 0 bases from V and 3 bases from J, leaving 17 bases between. Germline-derived CDR1 and CDR2 are LGHNA and YSLEER. This CDR3 has 17 residues. Concerning this clonotype: Its antigen is still unknown.

The study's findings and limits: The presence of abundant clonotypes contaminating from the bulk population was possible in FACS-sorted repertoires.

The sequence derives from a man aged 18 to 35 who received the YFV17D yellow fever vaccine. Here the sequenced sample was PBMCs, taken about 20 days after the first yellow fever vaccination. The rearrangement links TRBV4-3 to TRBJ1-2, with TRBD1 as a possible D gene (5 bases). DNA of the CDR3: TGCGCCAGCAGCCAAGATCCATCAGGGCAATCGTACTATGGCTACACCTTC. Its protein product is CASSQDPSGQSYYGYTF.